This is a list of T cell receptor beta chains from one sample in a study of vaccination and CD4 T cells after COVID-19. TCRdb recomputed calls from the PCR reads with MiXCR, one row per CDR3 protein. The sample yields tens of thousands of distinct CDR3 sequences, less than 75% seen once. Their antigens are not known. Input material: CD4+ T cells from blood, cultured in vitro. The receptors here all came from a human donor who had recovered from COVID-19. The CDR3 runs from the conserved cysteine through the conserved F or W. A D gene is named only where the DNA matches it firmly. The size field is filled for only some rows; it gives once, few, many or a size class.

NA	NA	TRBV30	TRBJ1-5	CAWSVQQASNQPQHF	TGTGCCTGGAGTGTACAGCAGGCTAGCAATCAGCCCCAGCATTTT
NA	NA	TRBV12-3/TRBV12-4	TRBJ1-3	CASSLKLLGREGNTIYF	TGTGCCAGCAGTTTAAAGTTGTTAGGCAGGGAGGGAAACACCATATATTTT
NA	NA	TRBV11-2	TRBJ1-2	CASSLDSLEYGYTF	TGTGCCAGCAGCTTAGATTCCCTGGAGTATGGCTACACCTTC
NA	NA	TRBV7-9	TRBJ1-2	CASSFRAGYGYTF	TGTGCCAGCAGCTTTAGGGCCGGCTATGGCTACACCTTC
NA	NA	TRBV6-2/TRBV6-3	TRBJ2-3	CASPPDSFGTDTQYF	TGTGCCAGCCCACCGGACAGTTTTGGGACAGATACGCAGTATTTT
once	NA	TRBV19	TRBJ1-3	CASTDRPYSGNTIYF	TGTGCCAGTACTGACAGGCCCTACTCTGGAAACACCATATATTTT
NA	NA	TRBV7-9	TRBJ2-2	CASSSRQDTGELFF	TGTGCCAGCAGCTCCCGACAGGACACCGGGGAGCTGTTTTTT
NA	TRBD1	TRBV6-1	TRBJ2-1	CASSLGWDRGANEQFF	TGTGCCAGCAGCCTGGGATGGGACAGGGGTGCAAATGAGCAGTTCTTC
once	NA	TRBV12-3/TRBV12-4	TRBJ1-5	CASSSSSEGAQPQHF	TGTGCCAGCAGCTCATCGTCGGAGGGAGCTCAGCCCCAGCATTTT
NA	NA	TRBV6-1	TRBJ2-5	CASSNTLARTETQYF	TGTGCCAGCAGTAATACATTAGCTAGGACAGAGACCCAGTACTTC
NA	NA	TRBV28	TRBJ1-5	CASSLTSGHGPQHF	TGTGCCAGCAGTTTAACCTCGGGCCATGGACCCCAGCATTTT
few	NA	TRBV6-5	TRBJ1-2	CASSYSKAAGRGQGGYTF	TGTGCCAGCAGTTACTCGAAGGCGGCGGGTAGGGGCCAAGGCGGCTACACCTTC
NA	NA	TRBV10-1	TRBJ1-2	CASSPGQFYGYTF	TGCGCCAGCAGCCCAGGACAGTTCTATGGCTACACCTTC
NA	NA	TRBV21-1	TRBJ1-4	CARGTKGVRGSEKLFF	TGTGCCAGGGGGACTAAAGGGGTCAGGGGAAGTGAAAAACTGTTTTTT
NA	NA	TRBV19	TRBJ1-1	CASSIEYRDQAFF	TGTGCCAGTAGTATAGAGTATCGGGACCAAGCTTTCTTT
NA	TRBD2	TRBV27	TRBJ2-3	CASRAGTSGMGNTQYF	TGTGCCAGCAGAGCCGGGACTAGCGGGATGGGGAATACGCAGTATTTT
NA	NA	TRBV19	TRBJ2-3	CASKGRGDSSTDTQYF	TGTGCCAGTAAGGGACGAGGGGACTCTAGCACAGATACGCAGTATTTT
NA	NA	TRBV19	TRBJ2-6	CASSKQGSGANVLTF	TGTGCCAGTAGTAAGCAGGGCTCTGGGGCCAACGTCCTGACTTTC
NA	NA	TRBV2	TRBJ2-1	CASSDPYNEQFF	TGTGCCAGCAGTGACCCCTACAATGAGCAGTTCTTC
NA	TRBD1	TRBV10-3	TRBJ1-1	CAISAGQGNTEAFF	TGTGCCATCAGTGCGGGACAGGGGAATACTGAAGCTTTCTTT
once	TRBD1	TRBV28	TRBJ2-7	CASSPDRGHYEQYF	TGTGCCAGCAGCCCCGACAGGGGGCACTACGAGCAGTACTTC
once	TRBD1	TRBV20-1	TRBJ1-4	CSARDVRQGVGLGEKLFF	TGCAGTGCTAGAGATGTTCGACAGGGGGTTGGTCTAGGTGAAAAACTGTTTTTT
NA	NA	TRBV14	TRBJ1-1	CASSQGRGNTEAFF	TGTGCCAGCAGCCAAGGGAGGGGAAACACTGAAGCTTTCTTT
NA	NA	TRBV6-1	TRBJ1-4	CASSLASSTNEKLFF	TGTGCCAGCAGCCTCGCCAGTTCAACTAATGAAAAACTGTTTTTT
few	NA	TRBV7-9	TRBJ1-5	CASSLALSNQPQHF	TGTGCCAGCAGCTTAGCCCTTAGCAATCAGCCCCAGCATTTT
NA	NA	TRBV7-2	TRBJ2-7	CASSPRQVIYEQYF	TGTGCCAGCAGCCCCAGACAGGTTATCTACGAGCAGTACTTC
few	NA	TRBV20-1	TRBJ2-7	CSAGPYEQYF	TGCAGTGCGGGTCCCTACGAGCAGTACTTC
NA	NA	TRBV20-1	TRBJ1-4	CSARNRAFNEKLFF	TGCAGTGCTAGAAACCGGGCTTTTAATGAAAAACTGTTTTTT
once	NA	TRBV19	TRBJ1-3	CASGTPPGPISGNTIYF	TGTGCCAGTGGTACTCCGCCGGGACCGATCTCTGGAAACACCATATATTTT
NA	TRBD1	TRBV18	TRBJ1-6	CASSPSGTATSPLHF	TGTGCCAGCTCACCCTCCGGGACAGCTACATCACCCCTCCACTTT
NA	NA	TRBV6-1	TRBJ1-3	CASSRQGVTGNTIYF	TGTGCCAGCAGTCGTCAGGGAGTCACTGGAAACACCATATATTTT
few	NA	TRBV24-1	TRBJ1-6	CATQGSYNSPLHF	TGTGCCACCCAAGGGTCCTATAATTCACCCCTCCACTTT
NA	TRBD1	TRBV20-1	TRBJ1-5	CSARPGTGGQGGQPQHF	TGCAGTGCCAGACCCGGGACAGGGGGCCAAGGGGGTCAGCCCCAGCATTTT
NA	TRBD2	TRBV6-1	TRBJ2-1	CASLEWGGSSDEQFF	TGTGCCAGCCTAGAATGGGGCGGGAGTAGCGATGAGCAGTTCTTC
NA	NA	TRBV15	TRBJ1-5	CATSRRDQPQHF	TGTGCCACCAGCAGGAGAGATCAGCCCCAGCATTTT